This T cell receptor (beta chain) stems from a study of shared clonotypes between healthy human individuals. Study summary: Per-donor plates numbered three CD4 naive, three CD4 memory, two CD8 naive and one CD8 memory.

CD45RO-negative cells were positively selected for CCR7, leaving out terminally differentiated effector memory CD45RA+ cells. V lost 5 bases, J lost 0 bases, and 9 bases stayed unmatched. Germline values: CDR1 SEHNR, CDR2 FQNEAQ (reference sequence). The CDR3 runs 16 residues. In its sample, this clone was seen once. Its specificity is not known. TCRdb's table, derived via immunoSEQ multiplex PCR, lists solely in-frame clones and lacks some. The sample shows under 850,000 clones, 90% to 95% of them seen only once. Findings of the study overall: Only blood samples were collected, and tissue repertoires likely differ.

This receptor was identified in a man aged 25 to 45 in good health. Sequencing was carried out using naive CD8+ T cells sorted from blood. The rearrangement uses TRBV7-9 and TRBJ2-5, with TRBD1 matching over 7 bases. The DNA of the CDR3 is TGTGCCAGCAGCCGTAGGGACAGAGGTTACCAAGAGACCCAGTACTTC. This encodes CASSRRDRGYQETQYF.